This T cell receptor beta chain was obtained from a study of shared clonotypes between healthy human individuals. Regarding the study as a whole: Specimens sampled were limited to blood, with tissue repertoires likely differing.

TCRdb keeps only in-frame clones here, not all; method: immunoSEQ multiplex PCR. The sample shows approximately 1,500,000 clones, under 99% of them seen only once. CDR3 length: 15 amino acids. Germline V gives CDR1 KGHSH, CDR2 LQKENI. V dropped 5 bases and J dropped 0; count of bases not matched to a gene: 6. Concerning this clone: The antigen is undetermined.

V is TRBV18 and J is TRBJ2-7, with TRBD2 matching 8 bases. Sequencing input: naive CD4+ T cells sorted from blood. Subset indicated: CD45RA+ positively selected. This TCR was recovered from a man aged 25-45 years in good health. This chain's CDR3 is CASSVTSGSSYEQYF. DNA for the CDR3: TGTGCCAGCTCAGTTACTAGCGGTAGCTCCTACGAGCAGTACTTC.